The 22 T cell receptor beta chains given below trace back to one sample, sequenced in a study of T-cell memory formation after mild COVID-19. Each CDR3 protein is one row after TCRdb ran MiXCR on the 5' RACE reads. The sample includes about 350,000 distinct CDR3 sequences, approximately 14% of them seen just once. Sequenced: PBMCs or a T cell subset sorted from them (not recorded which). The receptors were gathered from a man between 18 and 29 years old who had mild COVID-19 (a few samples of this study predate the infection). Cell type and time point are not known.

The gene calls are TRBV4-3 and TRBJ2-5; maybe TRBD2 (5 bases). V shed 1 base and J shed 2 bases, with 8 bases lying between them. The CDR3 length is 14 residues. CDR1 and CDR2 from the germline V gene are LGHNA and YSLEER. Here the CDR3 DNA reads TGCGCCAGCAGCCAAGTCGGGGATCAAGAGACCCAGTACTTC. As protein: CASSQVGDQETQYF.

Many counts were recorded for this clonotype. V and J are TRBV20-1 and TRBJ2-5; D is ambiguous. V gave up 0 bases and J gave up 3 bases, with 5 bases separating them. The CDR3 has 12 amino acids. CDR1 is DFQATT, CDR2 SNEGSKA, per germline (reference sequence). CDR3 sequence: CSAREVEETQYF. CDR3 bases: TGCAGTGCTAGAGAGGTTGAAGAGACCCAGTACTTC.

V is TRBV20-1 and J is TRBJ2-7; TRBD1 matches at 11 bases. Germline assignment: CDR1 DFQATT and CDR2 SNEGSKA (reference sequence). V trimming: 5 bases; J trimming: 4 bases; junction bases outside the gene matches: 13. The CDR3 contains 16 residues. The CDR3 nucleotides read TGCAGTGCTTCCGGGACAGGGGGGCCCTTGAGGTACGAGCAGTACTTC. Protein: CSASGTGGPLRYEQYF.

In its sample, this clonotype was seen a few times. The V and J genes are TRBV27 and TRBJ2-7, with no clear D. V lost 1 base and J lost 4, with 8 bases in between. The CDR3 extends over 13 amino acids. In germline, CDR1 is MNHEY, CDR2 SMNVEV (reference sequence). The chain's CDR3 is CASSLLTQYEQYF. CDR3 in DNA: TGTGCCAGCAGTTTATTAACGCAATACGAGCAGTACTTC.

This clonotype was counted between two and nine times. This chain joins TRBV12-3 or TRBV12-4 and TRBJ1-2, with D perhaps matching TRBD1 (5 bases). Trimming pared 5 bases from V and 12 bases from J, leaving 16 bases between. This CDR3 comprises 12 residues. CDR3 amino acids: CASSGGTASHTF. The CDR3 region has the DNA TGTGCCAGCAGTGGGGGGACGGCATCCCACACCTTC.

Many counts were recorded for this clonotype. The CDR3 region has the DNA TGTGCCAGCAGCTCGGACTCCTACGAGCAGTACTTC. Translating it yields CASSSDSYEQYF. The chain employs TRBV12-3 or TRBV12-4 and TRBJ2-7; unclear D gene. This CDR3 has 12 amino acids. Trimming removed 6 bases at V and 0 bases at J, with 6 bases between.

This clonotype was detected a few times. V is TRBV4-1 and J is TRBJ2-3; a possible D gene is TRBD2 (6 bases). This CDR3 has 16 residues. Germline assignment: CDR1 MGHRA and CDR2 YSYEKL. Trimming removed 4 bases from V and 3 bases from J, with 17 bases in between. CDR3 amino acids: CASSRHLVGGTDTQYF. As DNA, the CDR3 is TGCGCCAGCAGCCGGCATCTGGTGGGAGGAACAGATACGCAGTATTTT.

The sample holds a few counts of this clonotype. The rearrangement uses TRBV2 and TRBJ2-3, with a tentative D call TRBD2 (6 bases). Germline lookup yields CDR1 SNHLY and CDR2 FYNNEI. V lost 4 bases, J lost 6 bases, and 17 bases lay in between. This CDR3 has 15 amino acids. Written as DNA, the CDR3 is TGTGCCAGCAGTGGGAGGGGTGGTGGTTCGGATACGCAGTATTTT. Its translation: CASSGRGGGSDTQYF.

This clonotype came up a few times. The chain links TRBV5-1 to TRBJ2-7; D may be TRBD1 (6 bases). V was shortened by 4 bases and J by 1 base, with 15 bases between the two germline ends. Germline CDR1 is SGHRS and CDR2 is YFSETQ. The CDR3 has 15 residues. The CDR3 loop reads CASSPGPDRSYEQYF. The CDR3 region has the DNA TGCGCCAGCAGCCCCGGTCCGGACAGATCCTACGAGCAGTACTTC.

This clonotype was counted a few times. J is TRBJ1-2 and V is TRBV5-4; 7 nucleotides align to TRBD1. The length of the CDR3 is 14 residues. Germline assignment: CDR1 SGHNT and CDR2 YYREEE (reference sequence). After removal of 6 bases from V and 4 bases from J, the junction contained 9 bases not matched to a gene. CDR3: CASTEGQAFYGYTF. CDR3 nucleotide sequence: TGTGCCAGCACCGAAGGACAGGCCTTCTATGGCTACACCTTC.

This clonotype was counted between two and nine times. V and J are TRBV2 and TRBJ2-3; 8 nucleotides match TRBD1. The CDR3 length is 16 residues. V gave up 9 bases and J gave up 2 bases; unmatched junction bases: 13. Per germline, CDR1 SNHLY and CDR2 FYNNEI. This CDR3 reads CASTQGARYDTDTQYF. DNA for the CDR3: TGTGCCAGTACGCAGGGGGCGCGGTACGACACAGATACGCAGTATTTT.

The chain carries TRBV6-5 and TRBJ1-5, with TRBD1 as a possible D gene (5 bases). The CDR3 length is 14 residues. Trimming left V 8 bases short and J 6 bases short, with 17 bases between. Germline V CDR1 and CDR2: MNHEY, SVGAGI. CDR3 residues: CASGSREIGQPQHF. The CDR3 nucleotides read TGTGCCAGCGGAAGCAGGGAGATCGGTCAGCCCCAGCATTTT.

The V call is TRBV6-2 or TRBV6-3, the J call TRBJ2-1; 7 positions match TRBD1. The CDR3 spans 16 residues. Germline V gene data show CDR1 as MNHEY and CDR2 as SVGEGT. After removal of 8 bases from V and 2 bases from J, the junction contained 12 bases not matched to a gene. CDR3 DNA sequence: TGTGCCAGCGGGCCCTTTGGCCAGGGGGCCTACAATGAGCAGTTCTTC. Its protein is CASGPFGQGAYNEQFF.

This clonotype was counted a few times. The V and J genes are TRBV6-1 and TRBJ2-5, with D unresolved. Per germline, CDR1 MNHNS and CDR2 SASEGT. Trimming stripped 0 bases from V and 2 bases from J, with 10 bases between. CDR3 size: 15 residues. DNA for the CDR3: TGTGCCAGCAGTGAAGCAATCGGGCAGCAAGAGACCCAGTACTTC. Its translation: CASSEAIGQQETQYF.

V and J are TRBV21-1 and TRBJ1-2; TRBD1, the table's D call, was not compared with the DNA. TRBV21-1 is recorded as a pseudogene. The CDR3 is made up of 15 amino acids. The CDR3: CASSKVTGGIYGYTF. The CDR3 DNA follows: TGTGCCAGCAGCAAAGTAACTGGGGGCATCTATGGCTACACCTTC.

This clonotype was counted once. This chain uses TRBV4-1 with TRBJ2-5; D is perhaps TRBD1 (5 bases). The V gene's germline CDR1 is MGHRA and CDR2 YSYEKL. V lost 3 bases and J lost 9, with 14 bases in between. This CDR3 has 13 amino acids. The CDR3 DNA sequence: TGCGCCAGCAGCCAGGGGCGGATGCAGCCCCAGTACTTC. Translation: CASSQGRMQPQYF.

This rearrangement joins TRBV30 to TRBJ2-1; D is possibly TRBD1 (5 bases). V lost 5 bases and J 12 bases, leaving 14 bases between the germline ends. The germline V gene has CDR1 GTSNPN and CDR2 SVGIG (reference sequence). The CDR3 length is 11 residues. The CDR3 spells CAWGHSPRQFF. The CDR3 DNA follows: TGTGCCTGGGGACATTCGCCACGGCAGTTCTTC.

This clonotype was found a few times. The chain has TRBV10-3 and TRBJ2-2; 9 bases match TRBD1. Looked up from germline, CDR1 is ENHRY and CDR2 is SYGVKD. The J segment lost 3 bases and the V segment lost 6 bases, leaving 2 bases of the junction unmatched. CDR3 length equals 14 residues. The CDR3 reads CAIRQGADTGELFF. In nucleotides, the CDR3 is TGTGCCATCAGACAGGGGGCCGACACCGGGGAGCTGTTTTTT.

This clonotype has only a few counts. CDR3 nucleotide sequence: TGTGCCAGCAGTTACGCGTCGAATTATAATTCACCCCTCCACTTT. Translation gives CASSYASNYNSPLHF. This rearrangement joins TRBV12-3 or TRBV12-4 to TRBJ1-6, with D hard to call. Trimming cost V 4 bases and J 4 bases, with 11 bases left between them. CDR3 length: 15 amino acids.

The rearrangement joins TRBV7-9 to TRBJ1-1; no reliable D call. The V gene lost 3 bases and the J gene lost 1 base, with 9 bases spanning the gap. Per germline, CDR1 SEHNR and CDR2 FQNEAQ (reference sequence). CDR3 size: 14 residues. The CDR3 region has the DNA TGTGCCAGCAGCTTCGGCATCCCGAACACTGAAGCTTTCTTT. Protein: CASSFGIPNTEAFF.

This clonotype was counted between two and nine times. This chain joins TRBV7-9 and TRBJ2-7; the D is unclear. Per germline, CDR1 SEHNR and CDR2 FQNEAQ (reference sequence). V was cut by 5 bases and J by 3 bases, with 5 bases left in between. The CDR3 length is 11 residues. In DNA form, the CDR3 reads TGTGCCAGCAGCAACCACTACGAGCAGTACTTC. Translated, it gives CASSNHYEQYF.

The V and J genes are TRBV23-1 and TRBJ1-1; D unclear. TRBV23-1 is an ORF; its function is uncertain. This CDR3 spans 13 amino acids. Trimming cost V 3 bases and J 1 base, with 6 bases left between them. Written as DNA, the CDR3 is TGCGCCAGCAGTCACTGGCCGAACACTGAAGCTTTCTTT. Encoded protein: CASSHWPNTEAFF.